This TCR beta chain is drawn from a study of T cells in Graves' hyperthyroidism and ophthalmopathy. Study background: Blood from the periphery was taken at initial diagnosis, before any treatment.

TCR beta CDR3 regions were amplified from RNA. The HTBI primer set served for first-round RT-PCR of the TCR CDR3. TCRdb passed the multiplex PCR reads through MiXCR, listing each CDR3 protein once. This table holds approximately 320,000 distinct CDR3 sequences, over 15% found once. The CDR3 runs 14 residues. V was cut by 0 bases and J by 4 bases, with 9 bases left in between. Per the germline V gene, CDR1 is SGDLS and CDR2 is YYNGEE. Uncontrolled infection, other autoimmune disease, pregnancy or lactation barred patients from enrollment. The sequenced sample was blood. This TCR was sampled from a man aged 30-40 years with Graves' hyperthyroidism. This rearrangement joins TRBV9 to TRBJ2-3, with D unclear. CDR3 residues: CASSVASLADTQYF. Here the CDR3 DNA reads TGTGCCAGCAGCGTAGCCTCTCTCGCAGATACGCAGTATTTT.